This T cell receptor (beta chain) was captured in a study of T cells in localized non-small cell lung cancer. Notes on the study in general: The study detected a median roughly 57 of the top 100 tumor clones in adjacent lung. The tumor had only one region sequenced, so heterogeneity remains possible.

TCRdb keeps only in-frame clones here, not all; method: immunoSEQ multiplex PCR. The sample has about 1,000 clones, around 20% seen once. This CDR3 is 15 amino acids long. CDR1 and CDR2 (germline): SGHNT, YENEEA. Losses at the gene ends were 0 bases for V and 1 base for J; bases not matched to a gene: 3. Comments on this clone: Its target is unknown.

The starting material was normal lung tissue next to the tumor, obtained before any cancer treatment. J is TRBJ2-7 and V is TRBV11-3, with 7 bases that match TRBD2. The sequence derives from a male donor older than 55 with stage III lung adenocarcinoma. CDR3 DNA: TGTGCCAGCAGCTTAGATGCGGGGGTGTCCTACGAGCAGTACTTC. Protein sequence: CASSLDAGVSYEQYF.